The 4 T cell receptor beta chains reported below all come from one sample, sequenced in a study of vaccination effects on CD4 cells after COVID-19. Prior to sequencing, the ViraFEST assay stimulated PBMC with viral peptide pools, which expanded the antigen-specific CD4+ T cells. The authors isolated CD4+ T cells after 10 days of culture. The person had PCR-confirmed SARS-CoV-2 infection between March and December 2020. No antigens are known for them. Clones were read by immunoSEQ multiplex PCR, and TCRdb kept only the in-frame ones, dropping some. The data show fewer than 60,000 clones, with 75% to 85% seen just once and around 5.5% held by the top ten. The input for sequencing was CD4+ T cells from PBMCs cultured with HIV peptides, taken before COVID-19 vaccination. Subset noted: HIV-1 Nef peptide pool negative control/reference culture. The source is a human donor who had a prior SARS-CoV-2 infection.

This sequence joins TRBV9 and TRBJ1-1; D unclear. The CDR3 spans 14 residues. In germline, CDR1 is SGDLS, CDR2 YYNGEE. V was pared by 6 bases and J by 7 bases, with 19 bases between. The CDR3 sequence: CASTKGVDDYEAFF. CDR3 bases: TGTGCCAGCACCAAGGGAGTGGACGATTATGAAGCTTTCTTT.

The J gene is TRBJ2-3, the V gene TRBV5-6; 8 bases line up with TRBD1. There are 14 residues in the CDR3. Per the germline V gene, CDR1 is SGHDT and CDR2 is YYEEEE. Trimming took 7 bases from V and 0 from J; bases not matched to a gene: 4. The DNA of the CDR3 is TGTGCCAGCGGTAACAGGGGGAGCACAGATACGCAGTATTTT. It codes for CASGNRGSTDTQYF.

The chain carries TRBV14 and TRBJ1-3; D not resolved. The length of the CDR3 is 14 residues. Germline assignment: CDR1 SGHDN and CDR2 FVKESK. V was shortened by 4 bases and J by 4 bases, with 11 bases between the two germline ends. The CDR3 is CASSRRAPGNTIYF. CDR3 bases: TGTGCCAGCAGCCGGAGGGCCCCAGGAAACACCATATATTTT.

This clone was seen a few times. The chain recombines TRBV5-6 with TRBJ1-4; the D gene is possibly TRBD1 (5 bases). The CDR3 has 15 residues. Germline CDR1 reads SGHDT; CDR2 reads YYEEEE. The germline V and J ends were trimmed by 1 base and 8 bases, with 15 bases remaining between them. CDR3 nucleotide sequence: TGTGCCAGCAGCTTGTCGGGACCGCAGGAAGAAAAACTGTTTTTT. Protein sequence: CASSLSGPQEEKLFF.